This TCR beta chain was documented in a study of CD8+ T cells in alopecia areata. V lost 2 bases, J lost 4 bases, and 3 bases stayed unmatched. This CDR3 is built from 14 residues. CDR1 and CDR2 from the germline V gene are SGHRS and YFSETQ. Treatment described: oral pan-JAK inhibitor, 5-10 mg twice daily. This clone was seen a handful of times. Sequencing templates came from extracted RNA that was reverse transcribed into cDNA. The data were produced by immunoSEQ multiplex PCR, yet TCRdb's version contains in-frame clones alone and is incomplete. The table lists about 140,000 clones, roughly four fifths of them singletons, with 20% to 30% in the top ten.

Sequenced here: CD8+ T cells sorted from blood, sampled at week 4, from a patient treated with tofacitinib. This sequence originates from a human donor with alopecia areata. The chain links TRBV5-1 to TRBJ2-3; 8 bases line up with TRBD2. The CDR3 sequence: CASSFRGGPDTQYF. The CDR3, as DNA: TGCGCCAGCAGCTTTCGGGGGGGCCCAGATACGCAGTATTTT.